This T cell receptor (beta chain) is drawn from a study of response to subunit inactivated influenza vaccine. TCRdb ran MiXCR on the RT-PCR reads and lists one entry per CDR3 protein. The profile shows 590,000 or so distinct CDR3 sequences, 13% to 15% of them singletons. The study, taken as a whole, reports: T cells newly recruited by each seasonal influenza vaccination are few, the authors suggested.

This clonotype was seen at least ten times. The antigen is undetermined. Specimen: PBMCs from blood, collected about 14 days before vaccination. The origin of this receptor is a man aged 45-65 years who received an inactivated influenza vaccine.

The CDR3 DNA reads as TGTGCCAGCAGTACACGGGACTTCCAAGAGACCCAGTACTTC. Translation gives CASSTRDFQETQYF. The J gene is TRBJ2-5, the V gene TRBV28, with D tentatively TRBD2 (6 bases). Germline V gene sequence: CDR1 MDHEN, CDR2 SYDVKM. With 5 bases removed from V and 1 base from J, the gap between germline ends came to 11 bases. This CDR3 comprises 14 residues.